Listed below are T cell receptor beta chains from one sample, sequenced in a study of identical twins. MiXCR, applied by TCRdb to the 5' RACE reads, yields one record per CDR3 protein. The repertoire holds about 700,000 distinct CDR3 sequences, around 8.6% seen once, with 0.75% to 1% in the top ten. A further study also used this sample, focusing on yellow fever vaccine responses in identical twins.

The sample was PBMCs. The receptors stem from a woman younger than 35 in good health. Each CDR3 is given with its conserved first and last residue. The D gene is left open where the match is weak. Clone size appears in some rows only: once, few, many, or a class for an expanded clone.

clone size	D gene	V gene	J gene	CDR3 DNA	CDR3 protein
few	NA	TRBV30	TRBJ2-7	TGTGCCTGGAGAGGGAAATACGAGCAGTACTTC	CAWRGKYEQYF
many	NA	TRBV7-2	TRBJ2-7	TGTGCCAGCAGCCGTACAGGGATCGAGCAGTACTTC	CASSRTGIEQYF
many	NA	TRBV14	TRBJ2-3	TGTGCCAGCAGCCAAGGACAGCTCACAGATACGCAGTATTTT	CASSQGQLTDTQYF
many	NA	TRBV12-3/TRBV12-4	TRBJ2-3	TGTGCCAGCAGTTTCGAGTTTCGACTAGTCGTAGCCTATACGCAGTATTTT	CASSFEFRLVVAYTQYF
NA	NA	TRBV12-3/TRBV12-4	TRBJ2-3	TGTGCCAGCAGTTATCCCTACGACTCAGATACGCAGTATTTT	CASSYPYDSDTQYF
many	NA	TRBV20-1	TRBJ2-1	TGCAGTGCTAGGGGCGCCGGCAACAATGAGCAGTTCTTC	CSARGAGNNEQFF
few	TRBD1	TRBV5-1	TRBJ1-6	TGCGCCAGCGATGGACAGGAGTATAATTCACCCCTCCACTTT	CASDGQEYNSPLHF
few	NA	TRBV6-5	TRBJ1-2	TGTGCCAGCAGTTATCGGTCATACTATGGCTACACCTTC	CASSYRSYYGYTF
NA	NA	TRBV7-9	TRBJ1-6	TGTGCCAGCAGCCCTCTGGCGGGGGGCGCGGAATCACCCCTCCACTTT	CASSPLAGGAESPLHF
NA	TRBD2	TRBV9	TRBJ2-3	TGTGCCAGCAGCACCGCCGGGACTACCTCCACAGATACGCAGTATTTT	CASSTAGTTSTDTQYF
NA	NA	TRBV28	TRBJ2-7	TGCGCCAGCAGCCCGAGAGCCTACGAGCAGTACTTC	CASSPRAYEQYF
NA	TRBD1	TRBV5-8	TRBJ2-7	TGTGCCAGCAGCTTCGGGGACAGGGTGAGAGGCGAGCAGTACTTC	CASSFGDRVRGEQYF
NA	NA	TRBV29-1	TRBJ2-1	TGCAGCGTTGGGACCAATGAGCAGTTCTTC	CSVGTNEQFF
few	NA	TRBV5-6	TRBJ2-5	TGTGCCAGCACAGTCGCCCAAGAGACCCAGTACTTC	CASTVAQETQYF
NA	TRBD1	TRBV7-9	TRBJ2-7	TGTGCCAGCAGCCGGGACAGGGGGGACCCCGGGCAGTACTTC	CASSRDRGDPGQYF
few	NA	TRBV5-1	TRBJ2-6	TGCGCCAGCAGCGCCGGGACCGCACAGCCCTACTCTGGGGCCAACGTCCTGACTTTC	CASSAGTAQPYSGANVLTF
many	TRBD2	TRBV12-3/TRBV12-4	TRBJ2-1	TGTGCCAGCACCGCAAGCGGGAGGAACTACAATGAGCAGTTCTTC	CASTASGRNYNEQFF
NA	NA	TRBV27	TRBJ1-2	TGTGCCAGTGGAGAAACTCCGTCGTATGGCTACACCTTC	CASGETPSYGYTF
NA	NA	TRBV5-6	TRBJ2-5	TGTGCCATCGGCCCCGATGTCCGGGCAGGAGAGACCCAGTACTTC	CAIGPDVRAGETQYF
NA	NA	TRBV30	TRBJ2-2	TGTGCCTGTGAGGGGGGCCTTGACACCGGGGAGCTGTTTTTT	CACEGGLDTGELFF
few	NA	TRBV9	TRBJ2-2	TGTGCCAGCAGCGTTCTTAGTCTGGCCACCGGGGAGCTGTTTTTT	CASSVLSLATGELFF
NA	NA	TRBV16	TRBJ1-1	TGTGCCAGCATTGTAAGGGCGAGGAACACTGAAGCTTTCTTT	CASIVRARNTEAFF
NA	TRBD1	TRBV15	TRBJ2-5	TGTGCCACCAGCAGGGACAGGCCTCAACAAGAGACCCAGTACTTC	CATSRDRPQQETQYF
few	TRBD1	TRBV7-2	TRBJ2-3	TGTGCCAGCAGCCCAGGGACAGCTCTCCATACGCAGTATTTT	CASSPGTALHTQYF
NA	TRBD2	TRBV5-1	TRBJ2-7	TGCGCCAGCAGCTCAACCGGGACTAACTACGAGCAGTACTTC	CASSSTGTNYEQYF
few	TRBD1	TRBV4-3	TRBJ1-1	TGCGCCAGCAGCCAAGACCGACAGGGCGAAGCTTTCTTT	CASSQDRQGEAFF
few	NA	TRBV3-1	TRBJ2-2	TGTGCCAGCAGCCACCTAGGGGCCGGGGAGCTGTTTTTT	CASSHLGAGELFF
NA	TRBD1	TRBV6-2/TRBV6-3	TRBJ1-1	TGTGCCAGCAGTTACATTGGACAGGGCACTGAAGCTTTCTTT	CASSYIGQGTEAFF
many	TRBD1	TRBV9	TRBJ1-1	TGTGCCAGCAGCGGACGGACAGGGAGGGACACTGAAGCTTTCTTT	CASSGRTGRDTEAFF
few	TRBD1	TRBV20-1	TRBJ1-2	TGCAGTGCTTACGGGACAGGGGTAAACTATGGCTACACCTTC	CSAYGTGVNYGYTF
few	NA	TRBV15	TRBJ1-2	TGTGCCACCAGCAGAGACCGTACCACAGGGCTCTCCAACTATGGCTACACCTTC	CATSRDRTTGLSNYGYTF
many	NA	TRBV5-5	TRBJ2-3	TGTGCCAGCAGCTTGAACAAAGATACGCAGTATTTT	CASSLNKDTQYF
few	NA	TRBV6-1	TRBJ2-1	TGTGCCAGCAGGAGGCCAGGGGATGGAGGAAATGAGCAGTTCTTC	CASRRPGDGGNEQFF
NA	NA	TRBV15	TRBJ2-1	TGTGCCACCAGCAGAGACCACCAATCACCATACAATGAGCAGTTCTTC	CATSRDHQSPYNEQFF
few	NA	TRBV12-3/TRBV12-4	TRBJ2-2	TGTGCCAGCAGTTTCAGCAGGGCCAACACCGGGGAGCTGTTTTTT	CASSFSRANTGELFF
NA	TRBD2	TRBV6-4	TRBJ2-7	TGTGCCAGCTCTCCCCGGGGGGGCGGGAGCGAGCAGTACTTC	CASSPRGGGSEQYF
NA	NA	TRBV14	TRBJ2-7	TGTGCCAGCAGCCAACGGGGCGGCCCTAGCTCCTACGAGCAGTACTTC	CASSQRGGPSSYEQYF
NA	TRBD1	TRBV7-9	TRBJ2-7	TGTGCCAGCAGCGAGACAGGGGGATACGAGCAGTACTTC	CASSETGGYEQYF
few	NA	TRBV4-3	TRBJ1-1	TGCGCCAGCAGCCAGAGGGGTGGAGCCACTGAAGCTTTCTTT	CASSQRGGATEAFF
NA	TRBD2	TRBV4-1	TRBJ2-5	TGCGCCAGCAGCCAGGTCCGGTCGGGGCTAGCGGGACAAAAAGAGACCCAGTACTTC	CASSQVRSGLAGQKETQYF
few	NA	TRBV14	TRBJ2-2	TGTGCCAGCAGCCCTCCGGGTGGAAGCACCGGGGAGCTGTTTTTT	CASSPPGGSTGELFF
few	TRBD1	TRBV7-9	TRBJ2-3	TGTGCCAGCAGTCGGGACAGCCGCACAGATACGCAGTATTTT	CASSRDSRTDTQYF
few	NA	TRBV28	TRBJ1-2	TGTGCCAGCAGTTTAGGTATAACCTATGGCTACACCTTC	CASSLGITYGYTF
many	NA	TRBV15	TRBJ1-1	TGTGCCACCAGCAGAGATGAAGGGGGTGAAGCTTTCTTT	CATSRDEGGEAFF
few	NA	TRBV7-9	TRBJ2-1	TGTGCCAGCAGCCCCGTTAGTGGTGCGGTCTCCTACAATGAGCAGTTCTTC	CASSPVSGAVSYNEQFF
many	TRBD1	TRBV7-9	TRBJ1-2	TGTGCCAGCAGCTTAGGAGGGACAGAGCAAGGCTACACCTTC	CASSLGGTEQGYTF
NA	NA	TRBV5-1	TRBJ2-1	TGCGCCAGCAGCTTCGATCTCGATGAGCAGTTCTTC	CASSFDLDEQFF
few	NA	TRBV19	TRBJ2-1	TGTGCCAGCACCGGGCGGGGCCCTATAAATGAGCAGTTCTTC	CASTGRGPINEQFF
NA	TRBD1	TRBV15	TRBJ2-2	TGTGCCACCAGCAGAGTTGGCCCCGATGGAAGGGGGCGACCCGGGGAGCTGTTTTTT	CATSRVGPDGRGRPGELFF
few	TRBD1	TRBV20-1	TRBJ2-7	TGCAGTGCCTTCCGGGACAGCTCCTACGAGCAGTACTTC	CSAFRDSSYEQYF
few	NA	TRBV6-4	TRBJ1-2	TGTGCCAGCAGTGAGGGGGGTTCTGGCTACACCTTC	CASSEGGSGYTF
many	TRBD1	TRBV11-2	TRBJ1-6	TGTGCCAGCAGCTCGACAGGGTCCAATTCACCCCTCCACTTT	CASSSTGSNSPLHF
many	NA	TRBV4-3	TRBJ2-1	TGCGCCAGCAGCCAATATGGGGGATCGGTTGAGCAGTTCTTC	CASSQYGGSVEQFF